What follows is one T cell receptor (beta chain) and its context. Assay used: immunoSEQ multiplex PCR; TCRdb lists only in-frame clones, some missing. This sample has approximately 300,000 clones, with 75% to 95% found just once. This record comes from a study of blood T cell repertoires in COVID-19. This CDR3 is 15 amino acids long. V was pared by 2 bases and J by 10 bases, with 8 bases of the junction left unmatched. The germline V gene has CDR1 MDHEN and CDR2 SYDVKM. Sample: peripheral blood. V and J are TRBV28 and TRBJ2-1; 10 bases are a match to TRBD2. The sequence derives from a woman in her 30s with COVID-19, enrolled during active disease. The CDR3, as DNA: TGTGCCAGCAGTTTAAACCCGCTAGCGGGAGACGAGCAGTTCTTC. It translates to CASSLNPLAGDEQFF.